This T cell receptor beta chain was captured in a study of control samples from healthy donors and cancer patients. Data came from immunoSEQ multiplex PCR; TCRdb stores just in-frame clones and leaves some out. The sample yields tens of thousands of clones, around nine tenths seen once. The CDR3 runs 13 residues. Germline assignment: CDR1 SGHAT and CDR2 FQNNGV. Note on this clone: Compared with germline, one end of the junction differs, possibly owing to a read error.

This receptor was identified in a woman in her 50s in good health. The gene calls are TRBV11-2 and TRBJ1-1; D remains unclear. The material sequenced was blood. The CDR3 nucleotides read TGTGCCGGCAGCTTAGCCTTCGGGACTGAAGCTTTCTTT. It codes for CAGSLAFGTEAFF.